This T cell receptor (beta chain) was observed in a study of T cell repertoires in cytomegalovirus infection. Study-wide context: Evidence of both CMV infection and a matching HLA type came from public TCR beta signatures.

With V trimmed by 4 bases and J by 1 base, 3 bases remained unmatched. Germline lookup yields CDR1 SGHAT and CDR2 FQNNGV. CDR3 length equals 14 residues. On this clonotype: Its antigen is not known.

Using its own MiXCR run on the reads, TCRdb lists one record per CDR3 protein. Of 160,000 or so distinct CDR3 sequences listed, about a fifth are singletons. General study findings and limits: The response measured ex vivo was dominated by TCR beta clonotypes (HLA-C-restricted and CMV-specific).

This chain connects TRBV11-2 to TRBJ2-7; TRBD1 matches at 8 bases. The source is a human donor in good health (CMV status not recorded). Some clones in this sample may be carry-over from other donors' samples. The sample here was CD8+ T cells from cultured PBMCs, taken from culture after CMV antigen stimulation. CDR3 in DNA: TGTGCCAGCAGCTCGAACAGGGGGTCCTACGAGCAGTACTTC. This encodes CASSSNRGSYEQYF. The whole variable domain, filled in from reference TRBV11-2 and TRBJ2-7, reads EAGVAQSPRYKIIEKRQSVAFWCNPISGHATLYWYQQILGQGPKLLIQFQNNGVVDDSQLPKDRFSAERLKGVDSTLKIQPAKLEDSAVYLCASSSNRGSYEQYFGPGTRLTVT.